Listed here is a single T cell receptor (beta chain). Its antigen is still unknown. The data originate from a study of cytomegalovirus exposure and HLA in healthy donors. Points from the study as a whole: A later analysis reportedly found fewer N-insertions in an Asian-associated ancestry cluster than the approximately 660-donor mean. Sequencing depth roughly uniform across donors was assumed in presence/absence analyses. Follow-up analysis later connected one missense variant in DCLRE1C with trimming of TCR beta V- and J-genes. The authors reported that TCR beta sequences could predict HLA-A and HLA-B alleles. These predictions were accurate for most subjects in the first cohort.

It was with 60 Vbeta and 13 Jbeta primers that the PCR ran. Assay: immunoSEQ multiplex PCR; the TCRdb copy retains only in-frame clones and omits some. The sample holds 300,000 or so clones, just under 85% seen once. CDR3 length: 15 residues. Trimming at V came to 1 base and at J to 8 bases, leaving 6 bases not matched to a gene. In germline, CDR1 is SGHNT, CDR2 YYREEE (reference sequence). The material sequenced was PBMCs. This chain uses TRBV5-4 with TRBJ1-6, with 7 bases aligning to TRBD1. This TCR was sampled from a woman aged 40 to 50 in good health and CMV-seropositive. As DNA, the CDR3 is TGTGCCAGCAGCTTGTGGAGGGGGCCTGATTCACCCCTCCACTTT. This gives the protein CASSLWRGPDSPLHF.